A single sample is the source of the 3 T cell receptor beta chains below, sequenced in a study. One entry per CDR3 protein results from TCRdb running MiXCR on the 5' RACE reads. The data contain some 30,000 distinct CDR3 sequences, approximately 24% of them singletons. Specimen: naive CD4+ T cells sorted from a lymph node. The subset denotes: naive CD4+ T cells, CD4+CD45RA+CD25-. These receptors were taken from a female donor with breast cancer.

This clonotype was counted ten times or more. This rearrangement joins TRBV6-6 to TRBJ1-2; D remains ambiguous. CDR1 MNHNY and CDR2 SVGAGI come from the germline V gene (reference sequence). CDR3 length equals 10 residues. V lost 6 bases and J lost 8, with 7 bases in between. In DNA, the CDR3 is TGTGCCAGCAGGCAACGCGGCTACACCTTC. Translated: CASRQRGYTF.

This clonotype was recorded a few times. The V gene is TRBV4-2, the J gene TRBJ2-5, with 7 nucleotides matching TRBD2. V was clipped by 3 bases and J by 5 bases; unmatched bases: 12. CDR1 is LGHNA and CDR2 is YNFKEQ in the germline V gene. This CDR3 region has 16 residues. This CDR3 is CASSHGEFRGSETQYF. The CDR3, as DNA: TGTGCCAGCAGCCATGGGGAGTTTCGCGGGAGCGAGACCCAGTACTTC.

By share, this clonotype ranks as medium-sized. This chain links TRBV20-1 with TRBJ2-7; 7 bases are a match to TRBD2. Germline trimming cut 5 bases from V and 4 bases from J; bases unmatched to any gene: 8. CDR1 is DFQATT, CDR2 SNEGSKA, per germline (reference sequence). The CDR3 length is 13 residues. This CDR3 reads CSAGGRALYEQYF. The CDR3 DNA is TGCAGTGCTGGAGGGAGGGCCCTATACGAGCAGTACTTC.